Shown below are 11 T cell receptor beta chains from a single sample sequenced in a study of monozygotic twins with inflammatory bowel disease (dated by TCRdb to the late 2010s). Libraries were prepared through 5' RACE. The instrument was an Illumina HiSeq 2500. Following reprocessing of the reads by TCRdb, the data hold one row per CDR3 protein sequence and no DNA is available. This specimen's table enumerates 150,000 to 200,000 distinct CDR3 sequences. The ten largest clones capture over 2.5% of the sample. Sequencing was performed on blood. All receptors derive from a human donor with ulcerative colitis or Crohn's disease, or a healthy co-twin of an affected twin (not recorded which).

This chain links TRBV5-4 with TRBJ1-2; TCRdb picks TRBD1, but there is no DNA to check that call. From germline, CDR1 is SGHNT and CDR2 YYREEE (reference sequence). The CDR3 is 15 amino acids. The CDR3: CASSLYPDSNYGYTF. Variable domain in full (rest from reference TRBV5-4 and TRBJ1-2): ETGVTQSPTHLIKTRGQQVTLRCSSQSGHNTVSWYQQALGQGPQFIFQYYREEENGRGNFPPRFSGLQFPNYSSELNVNALELDDSALYLCASSLYPDSNYGYTFGSGTRLTVV.

V is TRBV28 and J is TRBJ2-1. Germline V gene data show CDR1 as MDHEN and CDR2 as SYDVKM. The CDR3 sequence is 17 residues long. The CDR3 loop is CASSFMYGEGSYNEQFF.

CDR3 region: CSARALAGQDTQYF. This rearrangement joins TRBV20-1 to TRBJ2-3; TCRdb reports TRBD2, a call that lacks DNA to check it against. The CDR3 covers 14 residues. Germline V lookup: CDR1 DFQATT, CDR2 SNEGSKA (reference sequence).

The rearrangement links TRBV7-2 to TRBJ2-1; the TCRdb D gene call, TRBD2, has no DNA to confirm it. In germline, CDR1 is SGHTA, CDR2 FQGNSA. The CDR3 spans 14 residues. This CDR3 is CATRGIILGNEQFF.

The chain employs TRBV5-1 and TRBJ1-5; TCRdb reports TRBD1, a call that lacks DNA to check it against. The CDR3 runs 14 residues. Germline-derived CDR1 and CDR2 are SGHRS and YFSETQ. The CDR3 region is CASSTGVATAAQHF.

This chain uses TRBV12-3 or TRBV12-4 with TRBJ2-7; TCRdb names TRBD1, which stays unverified in the absence of DNA. The CDR3 runs 17 residues. This chain's CDR3 is CASSSGTLVQAKNEQYF.

This chain links TRBV9 with TRBJ2-1; the D call from TCRdb, TRBD2, cannot be confirmed without DNA. Germline-derived CDR1 and CDR2 are SGDLS and YYNGEE. CDR3 length equals 16 residues. The CDR3 here is CASSAKTSGMINEQFF.

The chain carries TRBV9 and TRBJ2-1; TCRdb's D call, TRBD1, is unchecked because there is no DNA. There are 17 residues in the CDR3. Germline CDR1 and CDR2: SGDLS and YYNGEE. The CDR3: CASSVGRAGGIGNEQFF.

The chain employs TRBV7-2 and TRBJ1-4. The length of the CDR3 is 16 residues. Germline lookup yields CDR1 SGHTA and CDR2 FQGNSA. CDR3 in amino acids: CASSFRHLATNEKLFF.

The J gene is TRBJ2-7, the V gene TRBV27; the D call from TCRdb, TRBD1, cannot be confirmed without DNA. The CDR3 runs to 16 residues. CDR1 MNHEY and CDR2 SMNVEV come from the germline V gene (reference sequence). CDR3 region: CASSLPRTGKTYEQYF.

The J gene is TRBJ2-3, the V gene TRBV14; absent DNA, TCRdb's TRBD2 call cannot be checked. Germline V gene lookup returns CDR1 SGHDN and CDR2 FVKESK. The CDR3 has 16 residues. CDR3 region: CASSHSSGGSTDTQYF. The whole variable domain, filled in from reference TRBV14 and TRBJ2-3, reads EAGVTQFPSHSVIEKGQTVTLRCDPISGHDNLYWYRRVMGKEIKFLLHFVKESKQDESGMPNNRFLAERTGGTYSTLKVQPAELEDSGVYFCASSHSSGGSTDTQYFGPGTRLTVL.